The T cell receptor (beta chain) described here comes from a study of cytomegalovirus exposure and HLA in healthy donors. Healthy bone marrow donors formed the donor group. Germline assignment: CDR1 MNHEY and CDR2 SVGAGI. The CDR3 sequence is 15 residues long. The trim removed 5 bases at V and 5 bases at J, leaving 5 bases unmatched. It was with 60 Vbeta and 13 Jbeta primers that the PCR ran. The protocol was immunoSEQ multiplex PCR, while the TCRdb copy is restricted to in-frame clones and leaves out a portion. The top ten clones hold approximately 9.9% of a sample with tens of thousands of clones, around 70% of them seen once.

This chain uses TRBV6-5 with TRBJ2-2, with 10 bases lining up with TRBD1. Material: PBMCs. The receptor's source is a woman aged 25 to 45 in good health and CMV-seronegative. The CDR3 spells CASSPGQGDTGELFF. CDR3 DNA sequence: TGTGCCAGCAGTCCTGGACAGGGGGATACCGGGGAGCTGTTTTTT.